The rows below give T cell receptor beta chains drawn from one sample of a study of OX40 agonist ivuxolimab in advanced cancers. Libraries were prepared by immunoSEQ multiplex PCR; TCRdb keeps only in-frame clonotypes and omits some of them. The sample carries approximately 89,000 clones, around 90% recorded once. The sequencing used CD4+ or CD8+ T cells sorted from blood, collected in a trial of the OX40 agonist ivuxolimab. The source is an adult with an advanced solid tumor such as melanoma, head and neck, liver or kidney cancer. Each CDR3 is given with its conserved first and last residue.

V: TRBV7-9
J: TRBJ1-5
CDR3: CASSLRGQPQHF

V: TRBV10-3
J: TRBJ2-3
CDR3: CAISEGFADTQYF

V: TRBV7-2
J: TRBJ2-6
CDR3: CASSYATGVAFPTF

V: TRBV4-1
J: TRBJ2-1
CDR3: CASSQEGGSNPYNEQFF

V: TRBV6-5
J: TRBJ2-7
CDR3: CASKGTRRSYEQYF

V: TRBV23-1
J: TRBJ2-2
CDR3: CASSQKTDHPGELFF

V: TRBV5-1
J: TRBJ1-5
CDR3: CASSLYSSSNQPQHF

V: TRBV5-4
J: TRBJ2-5
CDR3: CASSSPGLVGRVAQYF

V: TRBV27
J: TRBJ1-2
CDR3: CASSPQSFGYGYTF

V: TRBV2
J: TRBJ1-1
CDR3: CASSRQGPEAFF

V: TRBV2
J: TRBJ2-2
CDR3: CASNPHTGELFF

V: TRBV28
J: TRBJ2-4
CDR3: CASSFRLAKNIQYF

V: TRBV29-1
J: TRBJ1-1
CDR3: CSVRQGLGTEAFF

V: TRBV18
J: TRBJ2-7
CDR3: CASSPGRYEQYF

V: TRBV4-2
J: TRBJ2-5
CDR3: CASSPAGVGRGETQYF

V: TRBV5-6
J: TRBJ2-6
CDR3: CASTPRAFSLFGANVLTF

V: TRBV7-3
J: TRBJ1-5
CDR3: CASSSGPNQPQHF